This T cell receptor (beta chain) came from a study of monozygotic twins with cystic fibrosis. General observations from the study: Age, concordance and disease severity did not associate with shared CDR3 numbers. Low clonality (median about 0.0095) suggested a mostly naive repertoire. Unrelated CF individuals shared fewer identical clonotypes than monozygotic CF twins.

Points on this clone: Its antigen is not known.

Clones were read by immunoSEQ multiplex PCR, and TCRdb kept only the in-frame ones, dropping some. Of tens of thousands of clones in the sample, around 82% were seen once. The germline V gene has CDR1 LNHDA and CDR2 SQIVND (reference sequence). This CDR3 has 14 residues. The V gene lost 3 bases and the J gene lost 8 bases, with 16 bases spanning the gap. The chain carries TRBV19 and TRBJ1-2; no firm D call. The sequence was obtained from a girl aged 2 to 9 with cystic fibrosis. Sequencing was carried out using blood. The CDR3 sequence: CASSIGRNSGGYTF. In nucleotides, the CDR3 is TGTGCCAGTAGTATTGGTCGCAACTCTGGGGGCTACACCTTC.